This TCR beta chain is from a study of cytomegalovirus exposure and HLA in healthy donors. This clone was counted once. With 60 Vbeta and 13 Jbeta primers, the PCR was carried out. Original processing notes: In a later analysis, the count reached 82 million or so unique TCR beta chains, with approximately 11 million shared. Method: immunoSEQ multiplex PCR; TCRdb's copy keeps in-frame clones and lacks some. For V, J and clone size, that table is used; D and trimming come from the DNA. The table shows about 170,000 clones, with roughly 75% occurring only once. Germline V gene data show CDR1 as SGHDN and CDR2 as FVKESK. The V gene lost 2 bases and the J gene lost 5 bases, with 16 bases spanning the gap. The CDR3 is 15 residues long.

The source material was PBMCs. The gene calls are TRBV14 and TRBJ2-7, with a possible D match to TRBD1 (5 bases). This TCR was sampled from a woman in her fifties or sixties in good health and CMV-seropositive. This chain's CDR3 is CASSQLGQGHNEQYF. The CDR3 DNA sequence: TGTGCCAGCAGCCAATTAGGGCAGGGTCACAACGAGCAGTACTTC.